One sample yielded the 26 T cell receptor beta chains listed below, sequenced in a study of CD8 T cells in ankylosing spondylitis. TCRdb re-derived calls from the 5' RACE reads in MiXCR, one entry per CDR3 protein. The table records 250,000 to 400,000 distinct CDR3 sequences, roughly 11% of them present only once. Sequenced input: blood, either unsorted or a sorted T cell fraction (not recorded which). The source of these receptors is a female donor with ankylosing spondylitis or in good health (not recorded which).

The chain joins TRBV3-1 to TRBJ1-5, with 7 bases matching TRBD1. This CDR3 has 13 residues. The germline V gene encodes CDR1 LGHDT and CDR2 YNNKEL (reference sequence). Trimming at V came to 3 bases and at J to 6 bases, leaving 2 bases not matched to a gene. The CDR3 DNA follows: TGTGCCAGCAGCCACCGGACAGGTCAGCCCCAGCATTTT. This encodes CASSHRTGQPQHF.

This chain joins TRBV7-2 and TRBJ2-2; 9 nucleotides match TRBD1. The V segment lost 1 base and the J segment 6 bases; nucleotides outside the gene matches: 9. From germline, CDR1 is SGHTA and CDR2 FQGNSA. This CDR3 has 17 amino acids. The CDR3 sequence: CASSLGWDRDPPGELFF. The CDR3, as DNA: TGTGCCAGCAGCTTAGGCTGGGACAGGGATCCCCCCGGGGAGCTGTTTTTT.

The chain is built from TRBV20-1 and TRBJ2-3; the D gene could be TRBD1 or TRBD2 (6 bases each). In germline, CDR1 is DFQATT, CDR2 SNEGSKA (reference sequence). The germline V and J ends were trimmed by 8 bases and 0 bases, with 18 bases remaining between them. The CDR3 totals 15 residues. CDR3 sequence reads: CSTVIGGFSTDTQYF. CDR3 DNA sequence: TGCAGTACCGTAATAGGGGGGTTTAGCACAGATACGCAGTATTTT.

This clonotype was seen a few times. The V and J genes are TRBV28 and TRBJ2-7, with TRBD1 as a possible D gene (6 bases). V was trimmed by 5 bases and J by 3 bases, leaving 14 bases between them. The germline V gene has CDR1 MDHEN and CDR2 SYDVKM. The CDR3 has 14 amino acids. CDR3 coding DNA: TGTGCCAGCAGTCCTATTGGGACAAACTACGAGCAGTACTTC. Translation gives CASSPIGTNYEQYF.

This clonotype was seen at least ten times. The chain links TRBV5-1 to TRBJ1-6; 8 bases are a match to TRBD1. Germline loops: CDR1 SGHRS, CDR2 YFSETQ. The CDR3 sequence is 16 residues long. J lost 9 bases, V lost 0 bases, and 8 bases had no gene match. The CDR3 protein is CASSLAGGYLGSPLHF. The CDR3 region has the DNA TGCGCCAGCAGCTTGGCAGGGGGCTATTTGGGTTCACCCCTCCACTTT.

This clonotype showed up many times. The rearrangement links TRBV5-5 to TRBJ2-3; 8 bases are a match to TRBD2. Per the germline V gene, CDR1 is SGHKS and CDR2 is YYEKEE (reference sequence). The CDR3 covers 15 residues. V dropped 4 bases and J dropped 0; count of bases not matched to a gene: 4. The CDR3 DNA reads TGTGCCAGCAGCCAACTAGCGGCAAGCACAGATACGCAGTATTTT. Its protein is CASSQLAASTDTQYF. The whole variable domain, remainder taken from reference TRBV5-5 and TRBJ2-3, is DAGVTQSPTHLIKTRGQQVTLRCSPISGHKSVSWYQQVLGQGPQFIFQYYEKEERGRGNFPDRFSARQFPNYSSELNVNALLLGDSALYLCASSQLAASTDTQYFGPGTRLTVL.

This clonotype was detected only a few times. The chain couples TRBV20-1 to TRBJ2-7; 8 nucleotides line up with TRBD2. The CDR3 runs to 15 residues. Germline V CDR1 and CDR2: DFQATT, SNEGSKA (reference sequence). Germline trimming cut 6 bases from V and 0 bases from J; bases unmatched to any gene: 10. The chain's CDR3 is CSAPGRGSPSYEQYF. The DNA for the CDR3 is TGCAGTGCCCCCGGGAGGGGTTCTCCCTCCTACGAGCAGTACTTC.

This chain links TRBV20-1 with TRBJ2-7; 10 bases line up with TRBD1. The germline gives CDR1 DFQATT, CDR2 SNEGSKA (reference sequence). Trimming at V came to 1 base and at J to 3 bases, leaving 9 bases not matched to a gene. This CDR3 has 16 residues. CDR3 in amino acids: CSARVGGDRGVYEQYF. CDR3 DNA: TGCAGTGCTAGAGTAGGAGGGGACAGGGGTGTCTACGAGCAGTACTTC.

This clonotype was detected only a few times. This rearrangement joins TRBV6-1 to TRBJ2-7, with TRBD1 as a possible D gene (5 bases). The V and J ends lost 6 bases and 2 bases respectively, with 29 bases between them. Looked up from germline, CDR1 is MNHNS and CDR2 is SASEGT. The CDR3 totals 19 residues. DNA for the CDR3: TGTGCCAGCAGCCCCGATCCCCTTCGACAGTCTTCTCCGCCCTACGAGCAGTACTTC. Its translation: CASSPDPLRQSSPPYEQYF.

This clonotype was seen more than once but under ten times. The CDR3 region is CASSSGHRNQPQHF. The CDR3 DNA follows: TGTGCCAGCAGTTCCGGACACCGAAATCAGCCCCAGCATTTT. The rearrangement links TRBV28 to TRBJ1-5, with a possible D match to TRBD1 (5 bases). The CDR3 runs 14 residues. The germline gives CDR1 MDHEN, CDR2 SYDVKM. Trimming cost V 4 bases and J 4 bases, with 11 bases left between them.

There are a few counts of this clonotype. J is TRBJ2-7 and V is TRBV5-1; 8 bases fit TRBD2. The CDR3 is 15 residues long. Per the germline V gene, CDR1 is SGHRS and CDR2 is YFSETQ. V lost 4 bases, J lost 1 base, and 7 bases stayed unmatched. CDR3 loop: CASSTGTSVSYEQYF. In DNA, the CDR3 is TGCGCCAGCAGCACCGGGACTAGTGTTTCCTACGAGCAGTACTTC. The whole variable domain, filled in from reference TRBV5-1 and TRBJ2-7, reads KAGVTQTPRYLIKTRGQQVTLSCSPISGHRSVSWYQQTPGQGLQFLFEYFSETQRNKGNFPGRFSGRQFSNSRSEMNVSTLELGDSALYLCASSTGTSVSYEQYFGPGTRLTVT.

This clonotype was picked up many times. The chain employs TRBV29-1 and TRBJ2-2; tentatively, D is TRBD2 (6 bases). V lost 1 base to trimming and J lost 5 bases, with 11 bases between them. Germline V gene sequence: CDR1 SQVTM, CDR2 ANQGSEA. This CDR3 contains 14 residues. CDR3 sequence reads: CSVEVGGMTGELFF. CDR3 nucleotides: TGCAGCGTTGAAGTTGGGGGGATGACCGGGGAGCTGTTTTTT.

The gene calls are TRBV12-3 or TRBV12-4 and TRBJ2-7; 11 positions match TRBD1. CDR3 length: 14 residues. The V and J ends lost 5 bases and 7 bases, in that order; junction bases with no gene match: 7. CDR3 residues: CASSLGTGGEEQYF. The DNA for the CDR3 is TGTGCCAGCAGTCTAGGGACAGGGGGGGAAGAGCAGTACTTC.

This clonotype was recorded at least ten times. The chain couples TRBV6-2 or TRBV6-3 to TRBJ1-6, with 7 bases fitting TRBD1. The CDR3 loop spans 16 amino acids. Germline V CDR1 and CDR2: MNHEY, SVGEGT. Trimming removed 4 bases from V and 10 bases from J; junction bases left unmatched: 13. For the CDR3, the DNA is TGTGCCAGCAGTTCCAGACTGACAGGGCAGGGATCACCCCTCCACTTT. Translating it yields CASSSRLTGQGSPLHF.

This clonotype turned up a few times. The gene calls are TRBV18 and TRBJ2-2; 11 positions match TRBD2. CDR3 length equals 17 residues. Per the germline V gene, CDR1 is KGHSH and CDR2 is LQKENI. V was pared by 4 bases and J by 0 bases, with 4 bases of the junction left unmatched. DNA of the CDR3: TGTGCCAGCTCACGGCTGACTAGCGGGACGAACACCGGGGAGCTGTTTTTT. Its protein is CASSRLTSGTNTGELFF.

This clonotype was counted only a few times. The rearrangement links TRBV29-1 to TRBJ2-3; the D is unclear. The V end lost 7 bases, the J end lost 2 bases, and 7 bases lay between the germline ends. The CDR3 has 11 amino acids. CDR1 is SQVTM and CDR2 is ANQGSEA in the germline V gene. CDR3 loop: CSGSVTDTQYF. In nucleotides, the CDR3 is TGCAGCGGATCAGTCACAGATACGCAGTATTTT.

This clonotype was seen repeatedly, ten times or more. The chain has TRBV2 and TRBJ2-4; TRBD1 agrees at 8 bases. CDR1 and CDR2 from the germline V gene are SNHLY and FYNNEI. The CDR3 loop spans 13 amino acids. V lost 5 bases and J lost 10; bases outside the gene matches: 7. The CDR3 DNA is TGTGCCAGCAGTCCAGGACAGGGAAGAATTCAGTACTTC. This translates into CASSPGQGRIQYF.

This clonotype was observed at least ten times. V and J are TRBV27 and TRBJ2-1, with D possibly TRBD1 on 5 matching bases. The CDR3 consists of 16 residues. From germline, CDR1 is MNHEY and CDR2 SMNVEV (reference sequence). With 0 bases removed from V and 2 bases from J, the gap between germline ends came to 11 bases. The CDR3 region is CASSLSGRTPYNEQFF. In nucleotides, the CDR3 is TGTGCCAGCAGTTTATCGGGCAGGACACCCTACAATGAGCAGTTCTTC.

This clonotype was found many times. This chain's CDR3 is CSARVSGGRETQYF. The CDR3 region has the DNA TGCAGTGCTAGAGTTTCAGGGGGTAGGGAGACCCAGTACTTC. V usage is TRBV20-1 and J usage is TRBJ2-5; 7 positions agree with TRBD1. The CDR3 covers 14 residues. Germline V CDR1 and CDR2: DFQATT, SNEGSKA (reference sequence). Trimming cost V 1 base and J 5 bases; bases outside gene matches: 7.

This clonotype was found a few times. J is TRBJ2-1 and V is TRBV6-1; a weak D match, TRBD2 (6 bases). Trimming left V 8 bases short and J 0 bases short, with 11 bases between. CDR1 MNHNS and CDR2 SASEGT come from the germline V gene. The CDR3 runs to 14 residues. In DNA, the CDR3 is TGTGCCAGCCTTGCGGGAAACTCCTACAATGAGCAGTTCTTC. Protein: CASLAGNSYNEQFF.

This clonotype was seen many times. The chain is built from TRBV5-1 and TRBJ1-2; D unresolved. The CDR3 spans 14 residues. The germline CDR1 and CDR2 sequences are SGHRS and YFSETQ. V was shortened by 4 bases and J by 8 bases, with 18 bases between the two germline ends. CDR3 in amino acids: CASSTYSDSGGYTF. Here the CDR3 DNA reads TGCGCCAGCAGCACCTATTCGGACTCCGGCGGCTACACCTTC.

This clonotype was seen ten or more times. This sequence joins TRBV5-1 and TRBJ2-1; 8 bases align to TRBD1. The J segment lost 0 bases and the V segment lost 4 bases, leaving 9 bases of the junction unmatched. Germline CDR1 reads SGHRS; CDR2 reads YFSETQ. The CDR3 sequence is 17 residues long. The chain's CDR3 is CASSLPTGAASYNEQFF. The CDR3, as DNA: TGCGCCAGCAGCCTCCCGACAGGGGCGGCCTCCTACAATGAGCAGTTCTTC.

This clonotype was picked up many times. The chain carries TRBV20-1 and TRBJ2-5; D not certain. The germline CDR1 and CDR2 sequences are DFQATT and SNEGSKA (reference sequence). This CDR3 contains 11 residues. V lost 7 bases and J lost 4, with 10 bases in between. The CDR3 here is CSGKFSETQYF. The CDR3 bases are TGCAGTGGAAAGTTTTCAGAGACCCAGTACTTC.

The table lists this clonotype with a few counts. V and J are TRBV7-3 and TRBJ1-6; tentatively, D is TRBD1 (6 bases). In germline, CDR1 is SGHTA, CDR2 FQGTGA. The CDR3 runs to 13 residues. Trimming pared 5 bases from V and 6 bases from J, leaving 8 bases between. CDR3 DNA: TGTGCCAGCAGCATGGGGGCTAATTCACCCCTCCACTTT. Protein sequence: CASSMGANSPLHF.

About this clonotype: A much larger clone is a single base away; this may be a read error. This chain connects TRBV20-1 to TRBJ1-4, with 10 bases matching TRBD1. Germline CDR1 and CDR2: DFQATT and SNEGSKA (reference sequence). There are 16 residues in the CDR3. V gave up 3 bases and J gave up 10 bases; unmatched junction bases: 14. The CDR3 region has the DNA TGCAGTGCTAGGGTCCCGAGACAGGGGGCAGGAGTAAAACTGTTTTTT. Its protein is CSARVPRQGAGVKLFF.

This clonotype occurred many times. The V gene is TRBV27, the J gene TRBJ2-3; the match to TRBD1 covers 11 bases. Looked up from germline, CDR1 is MNHEY and CDR2 is SMNVEV (reference sequence). The CDR3 is made up of 16 amino acids. The CDR3 protein is CASGDRGYSGTDTQYF. CDR3 DNA: TGTGCGTCAGGGGACAGGGGGTACTCTGGCACAGATACGCAGTATTTT.